These T cell receptor beta chains were read from a single sample in a study of T cell repertoires in cytomegalovirus infection. MiXCR was run by TCRdb on the reads, yielding one entry per CDR3 protein. The sample consists of approximately 180,000 distinct CDR3 sequences, 17% of them appearing once. Sequenced: CD8+ T cells from PBMCs. The receptor set was obtained from a human donor in good health (CMV status not recorded). Some clones in this sample may be carry-over from other donors' samples. The CDR3 runs from the conserved cysteine through the conserved F or W. Each record gives: V gene, J gene, CDR3 protein.

TRBV28	TRBJ1-5	CASNSGSNQPQHF
TRBV7-2	TRBJ2-7	CASTPGPYEQYF
TRBV20-1	TRBJ1-3	CSGKAGHSGNTIYF
TRBV7-6	TRBJ1-2	CASSGTGEDGYTF
TRBV20-1	TRBJ2-1	CSAGTSGGYEQFF
TRBV12-3/TRBV12-4	TRBJ2-2	CASSRGTTGELFF
TRBV7-8	TRBJ2-1	CASSFYRDRGSNEQFF
TRBV6-6	TRBJ1-4	CASTPTPGGPNEKLFF
TRBV14	TRBJ2-3	CASSLRGTSTDTQYF
TRBV27	TRBJ1-5	CASRKTVANQPQHF
TRBV7-6	TRBJ2-7	CASSLSLGDSYEQYF
TRBV7-9	TRBJ2-1	CASSLAPGLAVNEQFF
TRBV7-6	TRBJ1-1	CASSLDQGATTEAFF
TRBV5-1	TRBJ2-7	CASSLPTVAYEQYF
TRBV27	TRBJ2-5	CASSPPGASRETQYF
TRBV5-6	TRBJ1-1	CASTFKAGFGTEAFF
TRBV20-1	TRBJ2-1	CSARDGGLNEQFF
TRBV7-2	TRBJ2-1	CASSLFTGGYNEQFF
TRBV19	TRBJ1-5	CASSGTGVLDQPQHF
TRBV5-5	TRBJ2-7	CASRPGTAYEQYF
TRBV7-8	TRBJ2-1	CASSLVGFSSYNEQFF
TRBV28	TRBJ1-5	CASSFNRVDQPQHF
TRBV9	TRBJ1-4	CASSSHRVPEKLFF
TRBV7-9	TRBJ2-5	CASSLEGRLAGRETQYF
TRBV11-2	TRBJ2-7	CASGMSSYEQYF
TRBV2	TRBJ1-3	CASTRDRYSGNTIYF
TRBV7-8	TRBJ1-2	CASSILTPRDPGYTF
TRBV6-2/TRBV6-3	TRBJ2-3	CASSPDRDDTDTQYF
TRBV4-1	TRBJ1-2	CASSQGAGYGYTF
TRBV20-1	TRBJ2-5	CSARSWKQETQYF
TRBV4-3	TRBJ2-2	CASSGTENTGELFF
TRBV12-3/TRBV12-4	TRBJ1-2	CASSPDTGYTF